This is a list of T cell receptor beta chains from one sample in a study of cytomegalovirus exposure and HLA in healthy donors. Data came from immunoSEQ multiplex PCR; TCRdb stores just in-frame clones and leaves some out. The sample lists approximately 130,000 clones, 70% to 80% occurring once. Sequencing was done on a sample of PBMCs. The receptors were gathered from a man aged 30-40 years in good health and CMV-seronegative. Both conserved end residues are part of each CDR3. A D gene is named only where the DNA matches it firmly.

j_call	d_call	v_call	cdr3_aa
TRBJ1-2	TRBD1	TRBV7-2	CASSLKALQGHIYGYTF
TRBJ2-7	NA	TRBV7-2	CASSSNRVSYEQYF
TRBJ1-2	TRBD1	TRBV29-1	CSVGQGRAAGYTF
TRBJ2-3	NA	TRBV15	CATSRVGEGGGAESTDTQYF
TRBJ2-7	TRBD2	TRBV5-5	CASSSPSGSTKEQYF
TRBJ1-2	TRBD1	TRBV2	CASTRTRGLWGYTF
TRBJ2-1	NA	TRBV9	CASSVVGGGSYNEQFF
TRBJ1-2	NA	TRBV25-1	CASSRANYGYTF
TRBJ2-7	NA	TRBV9	CASSAGVGYEQYF
TRBJ1-3	NA	TRBV28	CASNAVGGLSSGNTIYF
TRBJ1-5	NA	TRBV27	CASSPQGSNQPQHF
TRBJ1-4	NA	TRBV5-6	CASSLAHRMEANEKLFF
TRBJ2-7	TRBD2	TRBV4-1	CASSQGATSGDHEQYF
TRBJ2-2	TRBD2	TRBV15	CATRSGTSGSEGTGELFF
TRBJ1-2	NA	TRBV6-6	CASTLGQNNYGYTF
TRBJ2-7	TRBD1	TRBV19	CASSPGQGAYEQYF
TRBJ1-2	NA	TRBV28	CASSETGLINYGYTF
TRBJ1-2	TRBD1	TRBV7-9	CASSGRQGGYKGYTF
TRBJ2-6	NA	TRBV2	CASSPRSGANVLTF
TRBJ2-7	NA	TRBV25-1	CASSANDGGLSYEQYF
TRBJ1-2	TRBD1	TRBV28	CASTGQGASGYTF
TRBJ2-7	TRBD1	TRBV19	CASCAGQGSYEQYF
TRBJ1-1	TRBD1	TRBV7-8	CASSFRTGMNTEAFF
TRBJ1-1	NA	TRBV4-3	CASSQDGGRVHGEAFF
TRBJ2-1	TRBD1	TRBV27	CASSQGTGGYNEQFF
TRBJ2-7	NA	TRBV28	CASSSPPSYEQYF
TRBJ2-6	TRBD2	TRBV15	CATSRDLGGAGANVLTF
TRBJ1-2	TRBD1	TRBV7-2	CASSQGQFFSGYTF
TRBJ2-1	TRBD2	TRBV4-1	CASHLAGGLYNEQFF
TRBJ1-1	TRBD1	TRBV7-9	CASSLRQGSTEAFF
TRBJ2-4	NA	TRBV28	CASSTELAKNIQYF
TRBJ2-7	TRBD1	TRBV29-1	CSGLGTAAPYEQYF
TRBJ1-2	NA	TRBV6-1	CASSEIEGRYGYTF
TRBJ2-3	TRBD2	TRBV7-3	CASSLREGDTQYF
TRBJ2-7	TRBD1	TRBV5-1	CASSLAGQENSEQYF
TRBJ2-5	TRBD2	TRBV6-1	CASGEASGGAETQYF
TRBJ2-3	TRBD2	TRBV7-9	CASSLLPRLAGVGDTQYF
TRBJ1-1	NA	TRBV28	CASSLNRRNTEAFF